The 14 T cell receptor beta chains below were found in one sample sequenced in a study of siplizumab effects on memory and regulatory T cells. Libraries were prepared by immunoSEQ multiplex PCR; TCRdb keeps only in-frame clonotypes and omits some of them. The sample contains about 110,000 clones, around 92% of which appear only once. The sample comprised Tregs sorted from blood. These TCRs come from a human donor in good health.

The count of this clone is one. The CDR3, as DNA: TGTGCCAGTTCCGATTTTACGGGGACGACGAACACCGGGGAGCTGTTTTTT. Translation: CASSDFTGTTNTGELFF. V is TRBV19 and J is TRBJ2-2; either TRBD1 or TRBD2 may fit D (5 bases each). V was pared by 8 bases and J by 0 bases, with 19 bases between. Germline V gene data show CDR1 as LNHDA and CDR2 as SQIVND (reference sequence). The CDR3 runs 17 residues. Full variable domain (outside the CDR3, taken from reference TRBV19 and TRBJ2-2): DGGITQSPKYLFRKEGQNVTLSCEQNLNHDAMYWYRQDPGQGLRLIYYSQIVNDFQKGDIAEGYSVSREKKESFPLTVTSAQKNPTAFYLCASSDFTGTTNTGELFFGEGSRLTVL.

The V and J genes are TRBV2 and TRBJ2-1, with 7 bases matching TRBD2. There are 13 residues in the CDR3. The ends lost 5 bases at V and 8 bases at J; junction bases unmatched: 6. Germline V gene sequence: CDR1 SNHLY, CDR2 FYNNEI. The CDR3 spells CASSPMAGDEQFF. The CDR3 DNA reads TGTGCCAGCAGTCCTATGGCGGGGGATGAGCAGTTCTTC.

The chain joins TRBV6-5 to TRBJ1-2; tentatively, D is TRBD1 (6 bases). This CDR3 is built from 15 residues. In germline, CDR1 is MNHEY, CDR2 SVGAGI. V dropped 6 bases and J dropped 5 bases, with 19 bases sitting between them. The CDR3 DNA reads as TGTGCCAGCAGCTCCACCGGGACAACCATGTATGGCTACACCTTC. Translating it yields CASSSTGTTMYGYTF.

As concerns this clone: Compared with germline, one end of the junction differs, possibly owing to a read error. V is TRBV5-6 and J is TRBJ2-1; D remains unclear. There are 11 residues in the CDR3. The germline gives CDR1 SGHDT, CDR2 YYEEEE. The CDR3 here is CASSSNNEQFF. Here the CDR3 DNA reads TGTGCCAGCAGCTCCAACAATGAGCAGTTCTTC.

The chain couples TRBV19 to TRBJ2-7; 10 nucleotides match TRBD1. Germline CDR1 reads LNHDA; CDR2 reads SQIVND (reference sequence). This CDR3 has 15 residues. After removal of 6 bases from V and 4 bases from J, the junction contained 9 bases not matched to a gene. CDR3 residues: CASSLRDRGWYEQYF. In DNA, the CDR3 is TGTGCCAGTAGCCTACGGGACAGGGGATGGTACGAGCAGTACTTC.

The count of this clone is one. The rearrangement links TRBV7-9 to TRBJ1-2, with 7 bases aligning to TRBD1. The V and J ends lost 4 bases and 5 bases, in that order; junction bases with no gene match: 7. The CDR3 runs 14 residues. Germline assignment: CDR1 SEHNR and CDR2 FQNEAQ (reference sequence). Written as DNA, the CDR3 is TGTGCCAGCAGCTCGGGTTCAGGGGGATATGGCTACACCTTC. This gives the protein CASSSGSGGYGYTF.

The V call is TRBV21-1, the J call TRBJ2-1; TRBD1 was called by the table and not checked on the DNA. TRBV21-1 is flagged as a pseudogene. The CDR3 is 16 residues long. The CDR3 DNA sequence: TGTGCCAGCAGCAACCTCGACAGTTACTTCTACAATGAGCAGTTCTTC. Residues: CASSNLDSYFYNEQFF.

The rearrangement joins TRBV5-4 to TRBJ1-6, with D tentatively TRBD1 (5 bases). The CDR3 runs to 15 residues. Per germline, CDR1 SGHNT and CDR2 YYREEE (reference sequence). Trimming removed 3 bases at V and 6 bases at J, with 13 bases between. The chain's CDR3 is CASSYQGLSNSPLHF. CDR3 nucleotides: TGTGCCAGCAGCTATCAGGGTTTAAGTAATTCACCCCTCCACTTT.

V gene TRBV11-2 combines with J gene TRBJ2-2; D gene ambiguous. The CDR3 covers 13 residues. The ends were cut back, 5 bases at V and 7 bases at J, with 11 bases in the middle. Germline assignment: CDR1 SGHAT and CDR2 FQNNGV. The DNA of the CDR3 is TGTGCCAGCAGCCCTCCGGTCGGCGGGGAGCTGTTTTTT. It yields the protein CASSPPVGGELFF.

The V gene is TRBV5-1, the J gene TRBJ1-2; 7 bases map to TRBD1. The CDR3 covers 14 residues. J gave up 3 bases and V 0 bases, and 2 bases lay outside the gene matches. CDR1 SGHRS and CDR2 YFSETQ come from the germline V gene. The CDR3 sequence is CASSLAGTDYGYTF. CDR3 bases: TGCGCCAGCAGCTTGGCCGGGACAGACTATGGCTACACCTTC.

The chain has TRBV5-6 and TRBJ1-2, with TRBD1 matching over 7 bases. Germline CDR1 and CDR2: SGHDT and YYEEEE. V dropped 0 bases and J dropped 7; count of bases not matched to a gene: 12. This CDR3 has 16 residues. CDR3 loop: CASSLVFRQGRVGYTF. Written as DNA, the CDR3 is TGTGCCAGCAGCTTGGTTTTCAGACAGGGTCGGGTTGGCTACACCTTC.

The chain uses TRBV18 and TRBJ1-1, with D possibly matching TRBD1 (6 bases). CDR3 length equals 16 residues. The V end lost 3 bases, the J end lost 0 bases, and 14 bases lay between the germline ends. The germline V gene has CDR1 KGHSH and CDR2 LQKENI. CDR3 sequence reads: CASSPNGQNLNTEAFF. The CDR3 DNA sequence: TGTGCCAGCTCACCGAACGGACAGAATTTGAACACTGAAGCTTTCTTT. The full variable domain, completed using reference TRBV18 and TRBJ1-1, is NAGVMQNPRHLVRRRGQEARLRCSPMKGHSHVYWYRQLPEEGLKFMVYLQKENIIDESGMPKERFSAEFPKEGPSILRIQQVVRGDSAAYFCASSPNGQNLNTEAFFGQGTRLTVV.

The chain has TRBV5-1 and TRBJ2-5; D is undetermined. Germline-derived CDR1 and CDR2 are SGHRS and YFSETQ. This CDR3 region has 14 residues. V lost 0 bases and J lost 1, with 7 bases in between. The CDR3 DNA reads as TGCGCCAGCAGCTTGGTTGGGCGCCAAGAGACCCAGTACTTC. Translating gives CASSLVGRQETQYF.

J is TRBJ2-3 and V is TRBV9; D is unclear. Trimming took off 2 bases at V and 2 bases at J, with 6 bases between the two ends. This CDR3 is 13 amino acids long. Germline values: CDR1 SGDLS, CDR2 YYNGEE. CDR3 region: CASSVLLTDTQYF. DNA for the CDR3: TGTGCCAGCAGCGTTCTTCTCACAGATACGCAGTATTTT.